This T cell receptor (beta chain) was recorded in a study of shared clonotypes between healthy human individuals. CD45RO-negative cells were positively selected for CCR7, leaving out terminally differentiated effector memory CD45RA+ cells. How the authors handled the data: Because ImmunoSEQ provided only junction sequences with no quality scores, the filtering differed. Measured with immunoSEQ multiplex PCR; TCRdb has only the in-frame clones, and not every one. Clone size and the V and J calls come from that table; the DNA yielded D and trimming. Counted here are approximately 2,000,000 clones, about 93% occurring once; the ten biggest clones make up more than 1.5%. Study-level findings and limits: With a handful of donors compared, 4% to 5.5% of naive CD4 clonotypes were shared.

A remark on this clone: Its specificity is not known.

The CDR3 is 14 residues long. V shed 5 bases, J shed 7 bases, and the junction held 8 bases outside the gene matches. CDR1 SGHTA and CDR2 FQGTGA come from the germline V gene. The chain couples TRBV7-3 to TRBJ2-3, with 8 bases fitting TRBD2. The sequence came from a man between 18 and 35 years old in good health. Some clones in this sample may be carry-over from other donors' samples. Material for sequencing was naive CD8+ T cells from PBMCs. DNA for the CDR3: TGTGCCAGCAGCCCGGGACTAGGAAGCTATACGCAGTATTTT. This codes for CASSPGLGSYTQYF.